This T cell receptor beta chain was captured by sequencing in a study of T-cell reconstitution after alpha-beta-depleted transplantation in children. Study-wide findings and caveats: Counts and diversity of T cells one year after transplant came mostly from newly produced T cells. Elevated TCRbeta diversity at day 60 was traced, in some patients, to surviving recipient T cells and thymic progenitors.

This clonotype was found many times. The antigen is not known. Trimming left V 1 base short and J 6 bases short, with 10 bases between. The CDR3 has 13 residues. The library targeted TCRbeta and was prepared with unique molecular identifiers. MiXCR, run by TCRdb on the PCR reads, gives a single entry per CDR3 protein. The sample includes approximately 200,000 distinct CDR3 sequences, just under 6.5% of them seen just once. The chain combines TRBV12-3 or TRBV12-4 with TRBJ2-7; weak D call: TRBD1 (6 bases). The source is a girl under two years old with combined immunodeficiency, due to receive a stem cell transplant. Sequenced here: PBMCs, sampled before TCRalphabeta/CD19-depleted stem cell transplant. DNA of the CDR3: TGTGCCAGCAGTTTAGGGGCAGGGGCCGAGCAGTACTTC. Amino acid sequence: CASSLGAGAEQYF.